The clone carrying this T cell receptor (beta chain) appeared a single time. Its target is unknown. This record belongs to a study of post-analysis software for immune sequencing data. The germline CDR1 and CDR2 sequences are MNHNY and SVGAGI (reference sequence). This CDR3 comprises 15 residues. The V and J ends lost 6 bases and 10 bases, in that order; junction bases with no gene match: 14. Prepared TCR beta cDNA libraries contained unique molecular identifiers. About 500,000 cDNA molecules came from around 1 to 9.1 million T cells. TCRdb redid the calling of the PCR reads with MiXCR, one entry per CDR3 protein. The data hold fewer than 850,000 distinct CDR3 sequences, with roughly 27% observed a single time. Study-wide results and limits: In patients, TRBV5-6, TRBV5-1 and TRBV20-1 belonged to four or five TRBV segments found more frequently than in controls.

V usage is TRBV6-6 and J usage is TRBJ1-5, with 8 bases that match TRBD1. The source material was blood. The source of this sequence is a girl aged 5-17 years with multiple sclerosis. This chain's CDR3 is CASSTLGQDISPQHF. The CDR3 nucleotides read TGTGCCAGCAGCACACTGGGACAGGACATTAGCCCCCAGCATTTT.